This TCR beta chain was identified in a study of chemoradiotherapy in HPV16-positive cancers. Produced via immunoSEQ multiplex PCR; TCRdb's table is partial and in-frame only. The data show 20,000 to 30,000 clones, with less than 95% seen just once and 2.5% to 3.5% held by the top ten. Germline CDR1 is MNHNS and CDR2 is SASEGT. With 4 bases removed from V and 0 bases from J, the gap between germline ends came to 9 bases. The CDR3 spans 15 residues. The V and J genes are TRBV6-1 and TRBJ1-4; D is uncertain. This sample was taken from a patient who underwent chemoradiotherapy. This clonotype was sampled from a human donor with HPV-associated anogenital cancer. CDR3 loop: CASSVRLTTNEKLFF. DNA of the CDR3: TGTGCCAGCAGTGTGCGACTGACAACTAATGAAAAACTGTTTTTT.